The clone carrying this T cell receptor beta chain was observed many times. The target antigen is unknown. The record originates from a study of molecular identifiers for immune sequencing clone quantification. Overall study results and limits: In naive cells, under 1% of molecules belonged to clones above 20 RNA copies, against over 98% in effector cells.

Germline-derived CDR1 and CDR2 are MNHNS and SASEGT. This CDR3 is built from 16 residues. Deletions cut 7 bases from V and 2 bases from J, with 17 bases between. TCRdb reprocessed the PCR reads via MiXCR and lists one record per CDR3 protein. This table holds 75,000 to 95,000 distinct CDR3 sequences, around a quarter found once. V gene TRBV6-1 combines with J gene TRBJ1-4; no clear D. What was sequenced was naive CD8+ T cells from blood, with Jurkat cell RNA spiked in. Regarding subset: FACS-sorted CD8+CD4-CCR7+CD45RA+ naive T cells. The sequence was obtained from a human donor in good health. Some libraries in this study had Jurkat cell RNA spiked in. CDR3 in amino acids: CASTQTPAATNEKLFF. Here the CDR3 DNA reads TGTGCCAGCACCCAAACCCCGGCAGCGACTAATGAAAAACTGTTTTTT.